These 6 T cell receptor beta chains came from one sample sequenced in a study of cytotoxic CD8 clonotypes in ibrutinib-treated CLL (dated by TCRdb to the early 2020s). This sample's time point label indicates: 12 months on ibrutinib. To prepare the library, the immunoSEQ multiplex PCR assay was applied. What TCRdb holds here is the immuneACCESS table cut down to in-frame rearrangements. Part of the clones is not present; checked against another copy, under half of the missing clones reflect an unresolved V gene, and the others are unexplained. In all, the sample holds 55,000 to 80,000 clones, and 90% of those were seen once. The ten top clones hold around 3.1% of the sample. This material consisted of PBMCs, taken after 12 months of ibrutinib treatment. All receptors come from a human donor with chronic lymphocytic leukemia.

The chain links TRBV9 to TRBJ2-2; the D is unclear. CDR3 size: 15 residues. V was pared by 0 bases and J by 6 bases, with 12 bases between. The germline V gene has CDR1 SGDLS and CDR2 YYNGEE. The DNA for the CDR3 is TGTGCCAGCAGCGTAGCATCCGGTTTCTCCGGGGAGCTGTTTTTT. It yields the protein CASSVASGFSGELFF.

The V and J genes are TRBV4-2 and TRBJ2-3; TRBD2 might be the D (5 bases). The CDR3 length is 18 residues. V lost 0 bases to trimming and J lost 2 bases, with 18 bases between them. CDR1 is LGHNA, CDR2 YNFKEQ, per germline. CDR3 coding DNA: TGTGCCAGCAGCCAAGATATGGAGGCCCGGGGATCCACAGATACGCAGTATTTT. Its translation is CASSQDMEARGSTDTQYF.

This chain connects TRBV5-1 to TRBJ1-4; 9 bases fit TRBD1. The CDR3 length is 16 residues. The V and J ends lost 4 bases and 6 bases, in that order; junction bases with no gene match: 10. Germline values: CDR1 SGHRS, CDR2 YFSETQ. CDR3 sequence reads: CASSPRTGVVYEKLFF. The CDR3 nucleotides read TGCGCCAGCAGCCCAAGGACAGGGGTGGTCTATGAAAAACTGTTTTTT.

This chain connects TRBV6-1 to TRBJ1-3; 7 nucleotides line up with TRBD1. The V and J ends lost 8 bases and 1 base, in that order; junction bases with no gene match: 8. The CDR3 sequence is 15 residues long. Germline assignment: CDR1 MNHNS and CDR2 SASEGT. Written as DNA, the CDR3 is TGTGCCAGCGGGGTGATACAGGGGTCTGGAAACACCATATATTTT. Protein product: CASGVIQGSGNTIYF.

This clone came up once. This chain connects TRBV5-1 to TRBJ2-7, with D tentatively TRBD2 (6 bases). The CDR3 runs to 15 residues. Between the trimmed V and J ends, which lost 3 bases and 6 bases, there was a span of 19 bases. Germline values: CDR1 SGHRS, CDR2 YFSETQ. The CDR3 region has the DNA TGCGCCAGCAGCTATCCGGGGGTGGGTGTGGGCGAGCAGTACTTC. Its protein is CASSYPGVGVGEQYF.

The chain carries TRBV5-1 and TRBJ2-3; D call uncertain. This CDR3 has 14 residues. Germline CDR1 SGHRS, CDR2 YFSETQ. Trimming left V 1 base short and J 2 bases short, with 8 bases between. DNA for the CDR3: TGCGCCAGCAGCTTGTCCAGCCCCACAGATACGCAGTATTTT. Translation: CASSLSSPTDTQYF.